The following is a TCR beta chain sequence with its context. What it recognizes is unknown. CDR3 size: 17 residues. Germline V gene sequence: CDR1 SNHLY, CDR2 FYNNEI. The V segment lost 7 bases and the J segment 2 bases; nucleotides outside the gene matches: 9. This entry is derived from a study of cytomegalovirus exposure and HLA in healthy donors. Study information: The 120 validation repertoires were produced on the same platform as the roughly 690 repertoires of the first cohort. This was reported in a later analysis.

Study-wide findings and caveats: The tendency of first-cohort TCR clusters to co-occur in the 120 validation repertoires was identified by a subsequent analysis. As was reported, the classifier diagnosed cytomegalovirus status with high specificity and sensitivity.

Sequencing was performed with immunoSEQ multiplex PCR; in TCRdb, only in-frame clones are kept and a portion is missing. The sample records 250,000 to 400,000 clones, around 90% being singletons. The sample taken for sequencing was PBMCs. The clonotype was recovered from a young man in good health and CMV-seronegative. V and J are TRBV2 and TRBJ2-3; the match to TRBD2 covers 13 bases. The CDR3 sequence is CASTRGLAGDPTDTQYF. CDR3 coding DNA: TGTGCCAGCACCCGAGGACTAGCGGGGGATCCCACAGATACGCAGTATTTT.